These 31 T cell receptor beta chains share one sample of origin, sequenced in a study of blood T cell repertoires in COVID-19. Here immunoSEQ multiplex PCR was the method, and the copy in TCRdb shows in-frame clones only, minus some. The sample shows around 70,000 clones, about 93% of them seen only once. Material for sequencing was peripheral blood. Receptors were obtained from a human donor in a cohort sampled during active COVID-19.

The DNA for the CDR3 is TGTGCCAGCAGCCCTCCAGGGGAAACTGAAGCTTTCTTT. This codes for CASSPPGETEAFF. The V and J genes are TRBV4-2 and TRBJ1-1; a weak D match, TRBD1 (6 bases). CDR1 LGHNA and CDR2 YNFKEQ come from the germline V gene. This CDR3 contains 13 residues. V was pared by 4 bases and J by 5 bases, with 11 bases between.

The chain has TRBV27 and TRBJ1-4; unclear D gene. The V gene lost 5 bases and the J gene lost 8 bases, with 12 bases spanning the gap. Looked up from germline, CDR1 is MNHEY and CDR2 is SMNVEV (reference sequence). CDR3 length: 13 residues. The CDR3 loop is CASSLPREEKLFF. Here the CDR3 DNA reads TGTGCCAGCAGTCTCCCGAGGGAGGAAAAACTGTTTTTT. The full variable domain, with the rest looked up from reference TRBV27 and TRBJ1-4, is EAQVTQNPRYLITVTGKKLTVTCSQNMNHEYMSWYRQDPGLGLRQIYYSMNVEVTDKGDVPEGYKVSRKEKRNFPLILESPSPNQTSLYFCASSLPREEKLFFGSGTQLSVL.

This chain connects TRBV5-1 to TRBJ2-3, with unresolved D. V was trimmed by 2 bases and J by 0 bases, leaving 7 bases between them. Per the germline V gene, CDR1 is SGHRS and CDR2 is YFSETQ. This CDR3 is 14 amino acids long. DNA of the CDR3: TGCGCCAGCAGCTTTACCAGTAGCACAGATACGCAGTATTTT. This translates into CASSFTSSTDTQYF. Filled out from reference TRBV5-1 and TRBJ2-3, the complete variable domain reads KAGVTQTPRYLIKTRGQQVTLSCSPISGHRSVSWYQQTPGQGLQFLFEYFSETQRNKGNFPGRFSGRQFSNSRSEMNVSTLELGDSALYLCASSFTSSTDTQYFGPGTRLTVL.

The genes are TRBV5-8 and TRBJ1-4, with D uncertain. CDR3 length: 13 residues. Germline V gene sequence: CDR1 SGHTS, CDR2 YDEGEE. The germline V and J ends were trimmed by 4 bases and 4 bases, with 8 bases remaining between them. This CDR3 reads CASSRRFNEKLFF. The CDR3 coding sequence is TGTGCCAGCAGCCGTCGGTTTAATGAAAAACTGTTTTTT. Together with reference TRBV5-8 and TRBJ1-4, the CDR3 gives the full variable domain: EAGVTQSPTHLIKTRGQQATLRCSPISGHTSVYWYQQALGLGLQFLLWYDEGEERNRGNFPPRFSGRQFPNYSSELNVNALELEDSALYLCASSRRFNEKLFFGSGTQLSVL.

V gene TRBV19 combines with J gene TRBJ1-5; 7 bases fit TRBD1. The V and J ends lost 7 bases and 1 base, in that order; junction bases with no gene match: 13. The CDR3 is 17 residues long. Germline V gives CDR1 LNHDA, CDR2 SQIVND (reference sequence). The CDR3 loop is CASKQGGLGRSNQPQHF. The CDR3, as DNA: TGTGCCAGTAAGCAAGGGGGCCTCGGGAGAAGCAATCAGCCCCAGCATTTT.

This clone has just a few counts. The chain joins TRBV6-4 to TRBJ2-3; TRBD2 matches at 11 bases. After removal of 3 bases from V and 6 bases from J, the junction contained 8 bases not matched to a gene. The length of the CDR3 is 16 residues. Germline V gene data show CDR1 as MRHNA and CDR2 as SNTAGT. The DNA for the CDR3 is TGTGCCAGCAGTGAAGTTAGCGGGGGGGCTGCGGATACGCAGTATTTT. Translation: CASSEVSGGAADTQYF.

This chain links TRBV5-3 with TRBJ1-6; possible D gene TRBD1, 6 bases. TRBV5-3 is given ORF status, its function remaining uncertain. The CDR3 consists of 14 residues. V lost 9 bases and J 8 bases, leaving 18 bases between the germline ends. The CDR3 here is CANSRDNTDSPLHF. The CDR3 DNA reads as TGTGCCAACAGCCGGGACAATACTGATTCACCCCTCCACTTT.

The chain employs TRBV30 and TRBJ2-5; the match to TRBD2 covers 8 bases. The CDR3 is 15 residues long. V gave up 0 bases and J gave up 4 bases; unmatched junction bases: 7. Germline V CDR1 and CDR2: GTSNPN, SVGIG (reference sequence). DNA of the CDR3: TGTGCCTGGAGTGTATACGGGGGGGTTGGAGAGACCCAGTACTTC. Amino acids: CAWSVYGGVGETQYF.

This chain joins TRBV4-3 and TRBJ2-7; maybe TRBD2 (7 bases). Germline V CDR1 and CDR2: LGHNA, YSLEER. The CDR3 covers 15 residues. The germline V and J ends were trimmed by 0 bases and 7 bases, with 16 bases remaining between them. CDR3 in amino acids: CASSQDVGGPREQYF. The CDR3 region has the DNA TGCGCCAGCAGCCAAGATGTGGGGGGGCCTCGTGAGCAGTACTTC.

This clone was picked up one time. V is TRBV9 and J is TRBJ2-1; tentative D call: TRBD2 (5 bases). The CDR3 covers 17 residues. The V gene lost 3 bases and the J gene lost 0 bases, with 16 bases spanning the gap. Germline loops: CDR1 SGDLS, CDR2 YYNGEE. DNA of the CDR3: TGTGCCAGCAGCGCGACGGGGAGCGTAAGCTCCTACAATGAGCAGTTCTTC. As protein: CASSATGSVSSYNEQFF.

The chain combines TRBV15 with TRBJ2-7; weak D call: TRBD2 (6 bases). Germline V lookup: CDR1 LNHNV, CDR2 YYDKDF (reference sequence). This CDR3 has 16 residues. V lost 3 bases, J lost 0 bases, and 15 bases lay in between. Here the CDR3 DNA reads TGTGCCACCAGCAGCCCCACTAGCCCTAGCTCCTACGAGCAGTACTTC. Translated, it gives CATSSPTSPSSYEQYF.

The CDR3 protein is CASSVAPGQGPYHNEQFF. As DNA, the CDR3 is TGTGCCAGCAGCGTAGCTCCGGGACAGGGCCCCTACCACAATGAGCAGTTCTTC. The chain joins TRBV9 to TRBJ2-1, with 9 bases matching TRBD1. Germline lookup yields CDR1 SGDLS and CDR2 YYNGEE. The V gene end was trimmed by 0 bases and the J gene end by 5 bases; junction bases not matched to a gene: 12. The CDR3 extends over 18 amino acids.

This chain uses TRBV18 with TRBJ1-3, with TRBD1 matching over 8 bases. V gave up 3 bases and J gave up 7 bases; unmatched junction bases: 8. CDR1 KGHSH and CDR2 LQKENI come from the germline V gene. The CDR3 is made up of 15 amino acids. CDR3 in amino acids: CASSPRTGTSNTIYF. Here the CDR3 DNA reads TGTGCCAGCTCACCCCGGACAGGGACCTCCAACACCATATATTTT.

This rearrangement joins TRBV25-1 to TRBJ2-5; 11 positions agree with TRBD1. V lost 10 bases, J lost 5 bases, and 9 bases stayed unmatched. Germline V lookup: CDR1 MGHDK, CDR2 SYGVNS. CDR3 length: 14 amino acids. CDR3 loop: CATMGTGGRETQYF. The CDR3 DNA sequence: TGTGCCACGATGGGGACAGGGGGGCGGGAGACCCAGTACTTC.

This clone was recorded a few times. V is TRBV2 and J is TRBJ2-7, with TRBD1 matching over 7 bases. This CDR3 region has 15 residues. V shed 3 bases and J 1 base; nucleotides not matched to a gene: 6. CDR1 is SNHLY and CDR2 is FYNNEI in the germline V gene. CDR3 region: CASSDPGQASYEQYF. CDR3 bases: TGTGCCAGCAGTGACCCTGGACAGGCTTCCTACGAGCAGTACTTC.

A word on this clone: A read error may account for a junction end that differs from germline. The chain is built from TRBV7-2 and TRBJ1-3, with D tentatively TRBD1 (6 bases). The V gene's germline CDR1 is SGHTA and CDR2 FQGNSA. The CDR3 sequence is 15 residues long. The CDR3 DNA reads as TGTGCCAGCAGCTTACAGGGGACCACTGGAAAAACCATATATTTT. Translation gives CASSLQGTTGKTIYF. The full variable domain, rest sourced from reference TRBV7-2 and TRBJ1-3, is GAGVSQSPSNKVTEKGKDVELRCDPISGHTALYWYRQSLGQGLEFLIYFQGNSAPDKSGLPSDRFSAERTGGSVSTLTIQRTQQEDSAVYLCASSLQGTTGKTIYFGEGSWLTVV.

The chain is built from TRBV6-5 and TRBJ2-7; maybe TRBD2 (6 bases). Trimming took off 2 bases at V and 0 bases at J, with 11 bases between the two ends. This CDR3 contains 15 residues. Germline CDR1 reads MNHEY; CDR2 reads SVGAGI. The CDR3 coding sequence is TGTGCCAGCAGTTACGATCTCGGGAGCTCCTACGAGCAGTACTTC. Its protein is CASSYDLGSSYEQYF.

The chain joins TRBV6-5 to TRBJ1-5; possible D gene TRBD1, 6 bases. Germline V lookup: CDR1 MNHEY, CDR2 SVGAGI. The CDR3 is made up of 13 amino acids. V was shortened by 6 bases and J by 3 bases, with 9 bases between the two germline ends. The CDR3 reads CASSRGNNQPQHF. DNA for the CDR3: TGTGCCAGCAGCAGGGGAAACAATCAGCCCCAGCATTTT.

This chain links TRBV10-3 with TRBJ2-5; D may be TRBD1 (6 bases). V lost 7 bases, J lost 4 bases, and 25 bases lay in between. Germline assignment: CDR1 ENHRY and CDR2 SYGVKD. The CDR3 length is 17 residues. CDR3 region: CAIKSSLGAGDRETQYF. For the CDR3, the DNA is TGTGCCATCAAATCGTCCCTAGGGGCAGGGGATAGAGAGACCCAGTACTTC.

The gene calls are TRBV10-2 and TRBJ1-5; 12 nucleotides line up with TRBD1. This CDR3 has 15 residues. Trimming took 6 bases from V and 3 from J; bases not matched to a gene: 3. Germline loops: CDR1 WSHSY, CDR2 SAAADI. The CDR3, as DNA: TGCGCCAGCAGGGGACAGGGGGCTCTCAATCAGCCCCAGCATTTT. It yields the protein CASRGQGALNQPQHF.

V and J are TRBV6-5 and TRBJ2-7, with D perhaps TRBD2 (6 bases). V lost 5 bases, J lost 3 bases, and 11 bases lay in between. CDR1 is MNHEY, CDR2 SVGAGI, per germline. The CDR3 is made up of 13 amino acids. The CDR3 is CASSTGDDYEQYF. The CDR3, as DNA: TGTGCCAGCAGTACGGGAGATGACTACGAGCAGTACTTC.

The chain links TRBV19 to TRBJ1-2; D is unclear. Germline lookup yields CDR1 LNHDA and CDR2 SQIVND (reference sequence). The V end lost 2 bases, the J end lost 1 base, and 8 bases lay between the germline ends. The CDR3 sequence is 14 residues long. In DNA form, the CDR3 reads TGTGCCAGTAGTATATTTCCCCGTAACTATGGCTACACCTTC. It encodes CASSIFPRNYGYTF.

The rearrangement links TRBV10-3 to TRBJ1-2; no reliable D call. Trimming took 6 bases from V and 3 from J, leaving 14 bases between them. The CDR3 totals 14 residues. In germline, CDR1 is ENHRY, CDR2 SYGVKD. The CDR3 DNA reads TGTGCCATCAGAGGTTCGGAGAGGGACTATGGCTACACCTTC. This codes for CAIRGSERDYGYTF.

This clone was recorded only once. The chain has TRBV5-1 and TRBJ1-3; weak D call: TRBD1 (5 bases). V gave up 0 bases and J gave up 3 bases, with 7 bases separating them. The germline V gene encodes CDR1 SGHRS and CDR2 YFSETQ. The CDR3 is 14 residues long. The CDR3 sequence is CASSLATDGNTIYF. CDR3 in DNA: TGCGCCAGCAGCTTGGCGACAGATGGAAACACCATATATTTT. Based on the CDR3 plus reference TRBV5-1 and TRBJ1-3, the full variable domain is KAGVTQTPRYLIKTRGQQVTLSCSPISGHRSVSWYQQTPGQGLQFLFEYFSETQRNKGNFPGRFSGRQFSNSRSEMNVSTLELGDSALYLCASSLATDGNTIYFGEGSWLTVV.

This rearrangement joins TRBV30 to TRBJ1-1; weak D call: TRBD1 (6 bases). The ends were cut back, 5 bases at V and 10 bases at J, with 20 bases in the middle. The V gene's germline CDR1 is GTSNPN and CDR2 SVGIG (reference sequence). The CDR3 totals 13 residues. Written as DNA, the CDR3 is TGTGCCTGGGGGCACAGGGTTGGGATTGGAGCTTTCTTT. Translating it yields CAWGHRVGIGAFF. Together with reference TRBV30 and TRBJ1-1, the CDR3 gives the full variable domain: SQTIHQWPATLVQPVGSPLSLECTVEGTSNPNLYWYRQAAGRGLQLLFYSVGIGQISSEVPQNLSASRPQDRQFILSSKKLLLSDSGFYLCAWGHRVGIGAFFGQGTRLTVV.

The rearrangement uses TRBV15 and TRBJ1-5; D is possibly TRBD1 (6 bases). The CDR3 has 15 amino acids. The V gene lost 4 bases and the J gene lost 7 bases, with 17 bases spanning the gap. CDR1 is LNHNV, CDR2 YYDKDF, per germline (reference sequence). As DNA, the CDR3 is TGTGCCACCAGCAATCACAGGGAAGGAAACCAGCCCCAGCATTTT. It codes for CATSNHREGNQPQHF.

The chain recombines TRBV7-2 with TRBJ2-5, with TRBD2 matching over 10 bases. Germline loops: CDR1 SGHTA, CDR2 FQGNSA. J was trimmed by 5 bases and V by 3 bases; bases with no gene match: 3. The CDR3 is 14 amino acids. The CDR3 sequence: CASSFSGGAETQYF. The CDR3 DNA reads TGTGCCAGCAGCTTCAGCGGGGGGGCGGAGACCCAGTACTTC.

The CDR3 region has the DNA TGCGCCAGCAGCGACCCCCCGGGACAGGGTTACGAGCAGTACTTC. It yields the protein CASSDPPGQGYEQYF. The rearrangement uses TRBV5-1 and TRBJ2-7; 9 bases map to TRBD1. After removal of 4 bases from V and 4 bases from J, the junction contained 9 bases not matched to a gene. CDR1 is SGHRS, CDR2 YFSETQ, per germline. The CDR3 totals 15 residues.

V is TRBV25-1 and J is TRBJ2-5; TRBD2 agrees at 15 bases. V trimming: 1 base; J trimming: 1 base; junction bases outside the gene matches: 4. The germline V gene has CDR1 MGHDK and CDR2 SYGVNS. CDR3 size: 18 residues. Here the CDR3 DNA reads TGTGCCAGCAGTGAATCCGGGACTAGCGGGGGGACCCAAGAGACCCAGTACTTC. This sequence encodes CASSESGTSGGTQETQYF.

The V call is TRBV5-1, the J call TRBJ2-2; D perhaps matches TRBD1 (5 bases). Trimming cost V 3 bases and J 0 bases, with 12 bases left between them. Per the germline V gene, CDR1 is SGHRS and CDR2 is YFSETQ. CDR3 length equals 16 residues. CDR3 sequence (DNA): TGCGCCAGCAGCTGGGCCCAGGGAACGAACACCGGGGAGCTGTTTTTT. Amino acid sequence: CASSWAQGTNTGELFF.

The CDR3 loop is CASSYSRYTGELFF. For the CDR3, the DNA is TGTGCCAGCAGTTACTCGAGGTACACCGGGGAGCTGTTTTTT. The chain carries TRBV6-5 and TRBJ2-2; unclear D gene. Between the trimmed V and J ends, which lost 0 bases and 3 bases, there was a span of 5 bases. The germline V gene has CDR1 MNHEY and CDR2 SVGAGI. The CDR3 is 14 residues long.